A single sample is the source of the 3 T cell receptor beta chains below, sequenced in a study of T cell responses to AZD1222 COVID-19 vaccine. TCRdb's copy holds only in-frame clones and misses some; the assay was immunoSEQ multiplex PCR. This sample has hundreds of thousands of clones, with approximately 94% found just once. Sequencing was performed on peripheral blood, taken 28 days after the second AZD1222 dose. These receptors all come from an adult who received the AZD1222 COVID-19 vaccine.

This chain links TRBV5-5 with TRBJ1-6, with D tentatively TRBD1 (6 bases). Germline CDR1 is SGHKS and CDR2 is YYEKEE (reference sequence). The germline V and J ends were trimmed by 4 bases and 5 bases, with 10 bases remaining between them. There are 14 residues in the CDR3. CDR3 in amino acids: CASSPRQDNSPLHF. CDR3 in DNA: TGTGCCAGCAGCCCAAGACAGGATAATTCACCCCTCCACTTT. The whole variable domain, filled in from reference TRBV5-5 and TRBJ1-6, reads DAGVTQSPTHLIKTRGQQVTLRCSPISGHKSVSWYQQVLGQGPQFIFQYYEKEERGRGNFPDRFSARQFPNYSSELNVNALLLGDSALYLCASSPRQDNSPLHFGNGTRLTVT.

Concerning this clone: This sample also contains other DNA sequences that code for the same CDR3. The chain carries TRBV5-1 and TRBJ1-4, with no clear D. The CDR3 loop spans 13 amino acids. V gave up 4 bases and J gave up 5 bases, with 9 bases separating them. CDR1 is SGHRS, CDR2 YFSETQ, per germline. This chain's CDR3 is CASSTDGNEKLFF. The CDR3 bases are TGCGCCAGCAGCACGGACGGGAATGAAAAACTGTTTTTT.

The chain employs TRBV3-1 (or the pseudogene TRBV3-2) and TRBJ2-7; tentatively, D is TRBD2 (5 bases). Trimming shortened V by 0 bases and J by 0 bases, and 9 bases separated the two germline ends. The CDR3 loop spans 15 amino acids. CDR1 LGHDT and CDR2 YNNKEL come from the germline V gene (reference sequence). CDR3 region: CASSQDLANSYEQYF. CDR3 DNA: TGTGCCAGCAGCCAAGACTTAGCGAACTCCTACGAGCAGTACTTC.